This is a list of T cell receptor beta chains from one sample in a study of CD8+CD57+ T cells in acquired aplastic anemia. Each CDR3 protein is one row after TCRdb ran MiXCR on the reads. The sample records approximately 300,000 distinct CDR3 sequences, approximately 58% being singletons. Sequencing was carried out using sorted CD4+, CD8+, or CD8+CD57+ T cells (not recorded which) from PBMCs. The origin of the receptors is a human donor with aplastic anemia. The CDR3 runs from the conserved cysteine through the conserved F or W. A D gene is named only where the DNA matches it firmly. For some rows the clone size is stated as once, few or many, or as a class when expanded; others skip it.

v_call	clone_size	cdr3_length	d_call	j_call	cdr3_nt	cdr3_aa
TRBV7-9	many	15	TRBD2	TRBJ2-7	TGTGCCAGCAGCTTCGGACTAGCGGGAATCGACGAGCAGTACTTC	CASSFGLAGIDEQYF
TRBV9	NA	12	NA	TRBJ1-1	TGTGCCAGCAGCGCCAATGGGGGGGAAGCTTTCTTT	CASSANGGEAFF
TRBV4-2	NA	15	NA	TRBJ1-5	TGTGCCAGCAGCCAAGATCCGTATAGCAATCAGCCCCAGCATTTT	CASSQDPYSNQPQHF
TRBV7-9	NA	13	TRBD1	TRBJ2-7	TGTGCCAGCGGACCGGGACAGGGGGGAGAGCAGTACTTC	CASGPGQGGEQYF
TRBV7-9	once	13	NA	TRBJ2-3	TGTGCTAGCAGCTTAAACCCCTCAGATACGCAGTATTTT	CASSLNPSDTQYF
TRBV2	few	12	NA	TRBJ2-3	TGTGCCAGCAGAGGGGATACAGATACGCAGTATTTT	CASRGDTDTQYF
TRBV4-1	many	16	TRBD1	TRBJ1-6	TGCGCCAGCAGGCCGACAGGGTTGAAAACGGATTCACCCCTCCACTTT	CASRPTGLKTDSPLHF
TRBV5-1	NA	14	NA	TRBJ2-1	TGCGCCAGCAGCTTTCTAGGGGGTGTCAATGAGCAGTTCTTC	CASSFLGGVNEQFF
TRBV25-1	NA	16	TRBD1	TRBJ2-2	TGTGCCAGCAGTGAATACCGGGACAGAGACACCGGGGAGCTGTTTTTT	CASSEYRDRDTGELFF
TRBV5-8	many	15	NA	TRBJ2-2	TGTGCCAGCAGCTTTCGACAGGTTCGCACCGGGGAGCTGTTTTTT	CASSFRQVRTGELFF
TRBV20-1	few	14	NA	TRBJ2-7	TGCAGTGCCCAACCAGTTGACATGCTCTACGAGCAGTACTTC	CSAQPVDMLYEQYF
TRBV5-1	many	18	TRBD2	TRBJ2-6	TGCGCCAGCAGCTTGGGAGCGGGAGGGTCTTCTGGGGCCAACGTCCTGACTTTC	CASSLGAGGSSGANVLTF
TRBV2	NA	14	TRBD1	TRBJ1-2	TGTGCCAGCACACCAGGACAGGGATTCTATGGCTACACCTTC	CASTPGQGFYGYTF
TRBV11-2	NA	14	NA	TRBJ2-3	TGTGCCAGCAGCCACTGGTCCCGCACAGATACGCAGTATTTT	CASSHWSRTDTQYF
TRBV19	NA	17	TRBD1	TRBJ1-6	TGTGCCAGTAGTATAGGAACAGGGGTGGGGGATAATTCACCCCTCCACTTT	CASSIGTGVGDNSPLHF
TRBV29-1	many	14	NA	TRBJ2-5	TGCAGCGTTGCATTATTAGCTGGTCAAGAGACCCAGTACTTC	CSVALLAGQETQYF
TRBV9	NA	15	NA	TRBJ2-5	TGTGCCAGCAGCACAGGGACAATCGGACGGGAGACCCAGTACTTC	CASSTGTIGRETQYF
TRBV5-1	NA	15	NA	TRBJ2-6	TGCGCCAGCAGCTTAGCGGCCTCTGGGGCCAACGTCCTGACTTTC	CASSLAASGANVLTF
TRBV10-3	NA	14	TRBD1	TRBJ1-2	TGTGCCATCAGTGAAAAGACAGGGGTATATGGCTACACCTTC	CAISEKTGVYGYTF
TRBV10-3	NA	13	TRBD2	TRBJ2-3	TGTGCCATCAGACTAGCGGGAGCAGATACGCTTTATTTT	CAIRLAGADTLYF
TRBV29-1	NA	11	TRBD2	TRBJ2-1	TGCAGCGTGGTAGCGGGGGGTGAGCAGTTCTTC	CSVVAGGEQFF
TRBV10-3	NA	12	NA	TRBJ2-7	TGTGCCAGCAGTTACAGGAACTACGAGCAGTACTTC	CASSYRNYEQYF
TRBV10-3	many	17	NA	TRBJ1-3	TGTGCCATCAGTGATGTTAGGGGACTTAGAACTGGAAACACCATATATTTT	CAISDVRGLRTGNTIYF
TRBV5-1	many	15	NA	TRBJ1-6	TGCGCCAGCAGCCTCGGAGCGTCCTATAATTCACCCCTCCACTTT	CASSLGASYNSPLHF